Each of the 18 T cell receptor beta chains below was sequenced from the same sample in a study of post-analysis software for immune sequencing data. General observations from the study: Compared with controls, patients had more of five TRBV segments, including TRBV5-6, TRBV5-1 and TRBV20-1.

Libraries were made from TCR beta cDNA, and they carried unique molecular identifiers. TCRdb reprocessed the PCR reads via MiXCR and lists one record per CDR3 protein. Counted here are some 260,000 distinct CDR3 sequences, about 38% occurring once; the ten biggest clones make up under 5.5%. What these receptors recognize is not known. Sequences were obtained from blood. These receptors were obtained from a girl aged 5-17 years with multiple sclerosis.

J is TRBJ2-5 and V is TRBV7-3, with a weak D call TRBD2 (5 bases). This CDR3 comprises 15 residues. Germline V CDR1 and CDR2: SGHTA, FQGTGA. Trimming pared 5 bases from V and 1 base from J, leaving 14 bases between. Written as DNA, the CDR3 is TGTGCCAGCAGCGGAACGGGATCTGGCCAAGAGACCCAGTACTTC. Translated, it gives CASSGTGSGQETQYF.

There are many counts of this clonotype. V is TRBV6-1 and J is TRBJ1-6; perhaps TRBD1 as D (5 bases). V was cut by 4 bases and J by 3 bases, with 10 bases left in between. Germline lookup yields CDR1 MNHNS and CDR2 SASEGT. The CDR3 contains 15 residues. The CDR3 coding sequence is TGTGCCAGCAGTGGACCGACAGACTATAATTCACCCCTCCACTTT. As protein: CASSGPTDYNSPLHF.

In DNA, the CDR3 is TGTGCCAGCAGTTCGACAGGGGTAGACACTGAAGCTTTCTTT. Amino acid sequence: CASSSTGVDTEAFF. This sequence joins TRBV28 and TRBJ1-1, with 8 bases lining up with TRBD1. The germline V gene encodes CDR1 MDHEN and CDR2 SYDVKM. This CDR3 contains 14 residues. J gave up 3 bases and V 4 bases, and 4 bases lay outside the gene matches.

This clonotype showed up just a few times. The V and J genes are TRBV12-3 or TRBV12-4 and TRBJ1-2; 9 nucleotides line up with TRBD1. This CDR3 is 13 amino acids long. J was trimmed by 8 bases and V by 3 bases; bases with no gene match: 4. The CDR3 coding sequence is TGTGCCAGCAGTTTTGACAGGGGGAAAGGCTACACCTTC. This codes for CASSFDRGKGYTF.

In nucleotides, the CDR3 is TGTGCCAGCAGCTCCAGGTTGGCTAGCGCCCACGATGAGCAGTTCTTC. Protein sequence: CASSSRLASAHDEQFF. The chain carries TRBV13 and TRBJ2-1, with D possibly TRBD2 on 6 matching bases. From germline, CDR1 is PRHDT and CDR2 FYEKMQ (reference sequence). Trimming shortened V by 4 bases and J by 8 bases, and 21 bases separated the two germline ends. CDR3 length: 16 residues.

This clonotype showed up just a few times. Being one base from a much bigger clone, this may be a read error. This chain joins TRBV6-1 and TRBJ1-2; D possibly corresponds to TRBD1 (6 bases). CDR1 is MNHNS, CDR2 SASEGT, per germline. The CDR3 runs to 14 residues. The ends were cut back, 6 bases at V and 3 bases at J, with 14 bases in the middle. The CDR3 nucleotides read TGTGCCAGCAGGGAGGGGGGCAGCCACTATGGCTACACCTTC. As protein: CASREGGSHYGYTF.

J is TRBJ1-1 and V is TRBV20-1; possibly TRBD1 for D (5 bases). Between the trimmed V and J ends, which lost 6 bases and 1 base, there was a span of 12 bases. Germline V CDR1 and CDR2: DFQATT, SNEGSKA (reference sequence). The CDR3 loop spans 13 amino acids. CDR3 loop: CSAGRGGNTEAFF. The CDR3 nucleotides read TGCAGTGCGGGGAGGGGCGGGAACACTGAAGCTTTCTTT.

The V gene is TRBV20-1, the J gene TRBJ2-5, with a possible D match to TRBD2 (7 bases). This CDR3 contains 17 residues. With 4 bases removed from V and 2 bases from J, the gap between germline ends came to 23 bases. Germline V gives CDR1 DFQATT, CDR2 SNEGSKA (reference sequence). The CDR3: CSAMNYEAGAAQETQYF. The CDR3 DNA follows: TGCAGTGCTATGAATTACGAGGCGGGGGCCGCACAAGAGACCCAGTACTTC.

This clonotype was counted many times. The chain uses TRBV4-2 and TRBJ1-4; TRBD1 is a possible D gene (6 bases). Trimming cost V 1 base and J 4 bases, with 13 bases left between them. The CDR3 covers 16 residues. Germline values: CDR1 LGHNA, CDR2 YNFKEQ. The CDR3 sequence is CASSQAQGLGNEKLFF. The CDR3 nucleotides read TGTGCCAGCAGCCAAGCTCAGGGGCTAGGTAATGAAAAACTGTTTTTT.

This clonotype was observed many times. The chain carries TRBV11-1 and TRBJ2-1; tentatively, D is TRBD1 or TRBD2 (5 bases each). Germline V gene lookup returns CDR1 SGHAT and CDR2 FQDESV (reference sequence). The germline V and J ends were trimmed by 6 bases and 1 base, with 28 bases remaining between them. This CDR3 is 20 amino acids long. CDR3 region: CASSYTPGRRDRSSYNEQFF. In nucleotides, the CDR3 is TGTGCCAGCAGTTATACCCCAGGCAGACGGGACCGCAGTTCCTACAATGAGCAGTTCTTC.

CDR3 amino acids: CASSLAGQYNEQFF. The CDR3 coding sequence is TGTGCCAGCAGCTTAGCGGGCCAGTACAATGAGCAGTTCTTC. The chain carries TRBV7-9 and TRBJ2-1; D unclear. This CDR3 has 14 amino acids. V was clipped by 0 bases and J by 4 bases, with 7 bases between them. Germline V gene data show CDR1 as SEHNR and CDR2 as FQNEAQ (reference sequence).

This clonotype showed up just a few times. This chain links TRBV27 with TRBJ1-1; D is unclear. The CDR3 is 14 residues long. V was cut by 1 base and J by 2 bases, with 8 bases left in between. Germline lookup yields CDR1 MNHEY and CDR2 SMNVEV (reference sequence). This chain's CDR3 is CASSLYQRNTEAFF. CDR3 bases: TGTGCCAGCAGTTTATACCAGAGAAACACTGAAGCTTTCTTT.

V and J are TRBV12-3 or TRBV12-4 and TRBJ2-3, with D maybe TRBD2 (5 bases). The CDR3 has 15 residues. Between the trimmed V and J ends, which lost 8 bases and 1 base, there was a span of 16 bases. For the CDR3, the DNA is TGTGCCAGCTCTTATACTAGAGCGCGCACAGATACGCAGTATTTT. It codes for CASSYTRARTDTQYF.

As concerns this clonotype: At one end, the junction sequence differs from germline, possibly due to a read error. The J gene is TRBJ2-1, the V gene TRBV4-1, with 9 bases lining up with TRBD2. Per the germline V gene, CDR1 is MGHRA and CDR2 is YSYEKL. The CDR3 is made up of 15 amino acids. DNA for the CDR3: TGCGCCAGCAGCCAAGATCGCGGGAGGGGGGTTGAGCGGTTCTTC. Translating gives CASSQDRGRGVERFF.

This sequence joins TRBV7-2 and TRBJ2-5; no clear D gene. CDR1 is SGHTA, CDR2 FQGNSA, per germline. This CDR3 has 12 amino acids. The V end lost 1 base, the J end lost 10 bases, and 10 bases lay between the germline ends. CDR3 nucleotides: TGTGCCAGCAGCTTAGAACGGCGGCACCAGTACTTC. It translates to CASSLERRHQYF. The full variable domain, rest sourced from reference TRBV7-2 and TRBJ2-5, is GAGVSQSPSNKVTEKGKDVELRCDPISGHTALYWYRQSLGQGLEFLIYFQGNSAPDKSGLPSDRFSAERTGGSVSTLTIQRTQQEDSAVYLCASSLERRHQYFGPGTRLLVL.

V usage is TRBV10-3 and J usage is TRBJ2-1; TRBD1 matches 8 bases. With 10 bases clipped from V and 8 bases from J, the junction kept 13 bases outside the gene matches. The CDR3 loop spans 14 amino acids. Germline lookup yields CDR1 ENHRY and CDR2 SYGVKD. The CDR3 sequence: CATTTRTGNDEQFF. As DNA, the CDR3 is TGTGCCACCACCACGCGGACAGGGAACGATGAGCAGTTCTTC.

This clonotype occurred many times. This chain connects TRBV7-9 to TRBJ2-3; no reliable D call. Germline V gives CDR1 SEHNR, CDR2 FQNEAQ (reference sequence). V was trimmed by 1 base and J by 1 base, leaving 15 bases between them. The CDR3 is made up of 17 amino acids. The CDR3 here is CASSLGSSRPGTDTQYF. CDR3 nucleotides: TGTGCCAGCAGCTTAGGATCGTCCAGGCCAGGCACAGATACGCAGTATTTT.

This clonotype was counted only a few times. V and J are TRBV7-2 and TRBJ2-7; possibly TRBD2 for D (6 bases). V was shortened by 0 bases and J by 1 base, with 7 bases between the two germline ends. Germline assignment: CDR1 SGHTA and CDR2 FQGNSA. CDR3 length equals 14 residues. The CDR3 reads CASSLAGTSYEQYF. The DNA for the CDR3 is TGTGCCAGCAGCTTAGCTGGGACTTCCTACGAGCAGTACTTC. The variable domain in full, completed from reference TRBV7-2 and TRBJ2-7, reads GAGVSQSPSNKVTEKGKDVELRCDPISGHTALYWYRQSLGQGLEFLIYFQGNSAPDKSGLPSDRFSAERTGGSVSTLTIQRTQQEDSAVYLCASSLAGTSYEQYFGPGTRLTVT.